The rows below give T cell receptor beta chains drawn from one sample of a study of molecular identifiers for immune sequencing clone quantification. TCRdb re-called the PCR reads through MiXCR, storing one row per CDR3 protein. The data hold about 640,000 distinct CDR3 sequences, with about 20% observed a single time. Sequencing was done on a sample of naive CD8+ T cells from blood, with Jurkat cell RNA spiked in. These receptors were taken from a human donor in good health. Some libraries in this study had Jurkat cell RNA spiked in. The CDR3 runs from the conserved cysteine through the conserved F or W. The D gene is left open where the match is weak. The size entry is marked missing in some rows and otherwise reads once, few, many or a size class.

cdr3_length	d_call	clone_size	v_call	j_call	cdr3_aa	cdr3_nt
17	TRBD2	many	TRBV6-5	TRBJ2-7	CASSYDTSGSGSYEQYF	TGTGCCAGCAGTTATGATACTAGCGGGAGCGGGTCCTACGAGCAGTACTTC
14	.	many	TRBV11-2	TRBJ1-5	CASSLSADPLTQHF	TGTGCCAGCAGCTTATCAGCCGACCCATTGACCCAGCATTTT
13	.	many	TRBV5-1	TRBJ1-1	CASSLAMDGEAFF	TGCGCCAGCAGCTTGGCGATGGACGGTGAAGCTTTCTTT
17	TRBD2	many	TRBV7-6	TRBJ2-3	CASSTGLAGALTDTQYF	TGTGCCAGCAGCACAGGACTAGCGGGAGCTCTCACAGATACGCAGTATTTT
14	.	many	TRBV7-3	TRBJ2-7	CASALLGESYEQYF	TGTGCCAGCGCCCTACTTGGAGAAAGCTACGAGCAGTACTTC
13	.	many	TRBV6-5	TRBJ2-1	CASGDGQSNEQFF	TGTGCCAGCGGTGACGGACAGTCCAATGAGCAGTTCTTC
14	.	.	TRBV19	TRBJ2-3	CASNHREDTDTQYF	TGTGCCAGTAACCATAGGGAGGACACAGATACGCAGTATTTT
12	.	.	TRBV6-5	TRBJ1-2	CASRSTGTDYTF	TGTGCCAGCAGAAGTACAGGGACGGACTACACCTTC
16	TRBD1	many	TRBV18	TRBJ1-5	CASSPPLTGGVQPQHF	TGTGCCAGCTCACCACCGTTGACAGGGGGCGTTCAGCCCCAGCATTTT
16	.	few	TRBV6-2/TRBV6-3	TRBJ2-5	CASSYSVPFPQETQYF	TGTGCCAGCAGTTACTCGGTCCCCTTCCCCCAAGAGACCCAGTACTTC
14	.	many	TRBV27	TRBJ1-6	CASTETGYNSPLHF	TGTGCCAGCACCGAGACAGGATATAATTCACCCCTCCACTTT
15	TRBD1	many	TRBV4-1	TRBJ1-1	CASSQSPGGGTEAFF	TGCGCCAGCAGCCAAAGCCCAGGGGGAGGGACTGAAGCTTTCTTT
16	.	.	TRBV9	TRBJ1-6	CASSVAVSSYNSPLHF	TGTGCCAGCAGCGTAGCGGTTAGCTCCTATAATTCACCCCTCCACTTT
14	TRBD1	many	TRBV2	TRBJ1-1	CASSAQGTNTEAFF	TGTGCCAGCAGTGCACAGGGGACGAACACTGAAGCTTTCTTT
14	TRBD1	few	TRBV6-2/TRBV6-3	TRBJ2-7	CASSPQTGYYEQYF	TGTGCCAGCAGTCCCCAGACAGGGTACTACGAGCAGTACTTC
15	TRBD1	many	TRBV7-9	TRBJ1-5	CASSLGQDSNQPQHF	TGTGCCAGCAGCTTGGGACAGGATAGCAATCAGCCCCAGCATTTT
14	.	many	TRBV20-1	TRBJ1-4	CSAPFYSDNEKLFF	TGCAGTGCCCCTTTCTACAGCGATAATGAAAAACTGTTTTTT
15	.	many	TRBV7-9	TRBJ2-6	CASSAGMSGANVLTF	TGTGCCAGCAGCGCGGGGATGTCGGGGGCCAACGTCCTGACTTTC
13	.	many	TRBV5-1	TRBJ1-2	CASSFLENYGYTF	TGCGCCAGCAGCTTTTTGGAGAACTATGGCTACACCTTC
14	.	.	TRBV6-5	TRBJ2-3	CASGLTGASDTQYF	TGTGCCAGCGGACTGACGGGGGCCTCGGATACGCAGTATTTT
14	.	many	TRBV4-1	TRBJ1-5	CASSQEDRYQPQHF	TGCGCCAGCAGCCAAGAAGACAGGTATCAGCCCCAGCATTTT
16	TRBD1	many	TRBV3-1	TRBJ1-1	CASSQDPGQRNTEAFF	TGTGCCAGCAGCCAAGATCCGGGACAGCGGAACACTGAAGCTTTCTTT
14	.	many	TRBV7-2	TRBJ2-3	CASSEVGGADTQYF	TGTGCCAGCAGCGAGGTTGGCGGTGCAGATACGCAGTATTTT
17	.	many	TRBV7-9	TRBJ2-3	CASSPRGSGSIADTQYF	TGTGCCAGCAGCCCCCGGGGGTCAGGGTCAATCGCAGATACGCAGTATTTT
15	.	few	TRBV11-2	TRBJ1-1	CASSFTGGSGTEAFF	TGTGCCAGCAGCTTTACGGGGGGCAGCGGCACTGAAGCTTTCTTT
14	TRBD2	.	TRBV9	TRBJ2-2	CASSAGLANGELFF	TGTGCCAGCAGCGCGGGACTAGCGAACGGGGAGCTGTTTTTT
12	TRBD1	few	TRBV7-9	TRBJ2-1	CASSTDRVEQFF	TGTGCCAGCAGCACGGACAGGGTAGAGCAGTTCTTC